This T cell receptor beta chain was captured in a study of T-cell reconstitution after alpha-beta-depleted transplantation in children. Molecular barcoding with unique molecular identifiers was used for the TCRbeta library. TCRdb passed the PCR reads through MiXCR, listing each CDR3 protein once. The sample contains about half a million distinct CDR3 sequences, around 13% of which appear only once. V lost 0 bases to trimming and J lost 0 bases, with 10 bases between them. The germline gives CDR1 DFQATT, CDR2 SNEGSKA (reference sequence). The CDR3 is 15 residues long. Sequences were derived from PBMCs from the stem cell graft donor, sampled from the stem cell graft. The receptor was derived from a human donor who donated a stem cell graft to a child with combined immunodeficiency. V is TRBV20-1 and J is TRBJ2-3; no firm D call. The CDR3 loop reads CSARDVGSSTDTQYF. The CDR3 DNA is TGCAGTGCTAGAGATGTGGGTAGTAGCACAGATACGCAGTATTTT.